The 4 T cell receptor beta chains below were found in one sample sequenced in a study of cytomegalovirus exposure and HLA in healthy donors. Use of 60 Vbeta and 13 Jbeta primers characterized the PCR. Assay: immunoSEQ multiplex PCR; the TCRdb copy retains only in-frame clones and omits some. The sample totals about 150,000 clones; its top ten clones hold around 1.5%. Sequenced sample: PBMCs. Source of these receptors: a woman in her 50s in good health and CMV-seronegative.

The chain uses TRBV6-5 and TRBJ2-3, with D maybe TRBD1 (6 bases). Germline V gene sequence: CDR1 MNHEY, CDR2 SVGAGI. Trimming shortened V by 0 bases and J by 4 bases, and 14 bases separated the two germline ends. The CDR3 totals 16 residues. The CDR3 coding sequence is TGTGCCAGCAGTTACTCGGTGTTAAACAGGGCAGATACGCAGTATTTT. It yields the protein CASSYSVLNRADTQYF.

The gene calls are TRBV15 and TRBJ2-1; D is perhaps TRBD2 (5 bases). V was pared by 0 bases and J by 8 bases, with 17 bases between. Looked up from germline, CDR1 is LNHNV and CDR2 is YYDKDF (reference sequence). The CDR3 is 16 residues long. In DNA, the CDR3 is TGTGCCACCAGCAGAGAGGGCCGGGATAGTTTGTATGAGCAGTTCTTC. Its protein product is CATSREGRDSLYEQFF.

V usage is TRBV28 and J usage is TRBJ2-2; 9 nucleotides line up with TRBD2. The CDR3 consists of 17 residues. The ends lost 5 bases at V and 5 bases at J; junction bases unmatched: 12. CDR1 and CDR2 from the germline V gene are MDHEN and SYDVKM. CDR3 DNA: TGTGCCAGCAGTGTAAGACCCGGCGGGGGGGTGACCGGGGAGCTGTTTTTT. Translation: CASSVRPGGGVTGELFF.

V and J are TRBV28 and TRBJ2-7; 8 bases map to TRBD1. From germline, CDR1 is MDHEN and CDR2 SYDVKM. This CDR3 is 15 amino acids long. V was clipped by 7 bases and J by 2 bases; unmatched bases: 10. CDR3 nucleotides: TGTGCCAGCAAACCCTTCGGACAGGGTACCTACGAGCAGTACTTC. Translated: CASKPFGQGTYEQYF.